This T cell receptor (beta chain) was captured by sequencing in a study of cytomegalovirus exposure and HLA in healthy donors. General observations from the study: Analysis performed later showed TCR beta chains linked to HLA being more clonally expanded than equally common others.

Comments on this clone: What it recognizes is unknown.

Although they were nominally healthy when sampled, donors likely had unrecorded immune exposures. CDR1 and CDR2 from the germline V gene are SGHDN and FVKESK. The CDR3 runs 21 residues. With 4 bases clipped from V and 2 bases from J, the junction kept 19 bases outside the gene matches. The primer mix had 60 Vbeta and 13 Jbeta primers. Sequenced by immunoSEQ multiplex PCR; TCRdb stores in-frame clones only, minus some. Of some 150,000 clones in the sample, approximately 85% were seen once. The chain links TRBV14 to TRBJ2-1; 11 bases match TRBD2. Sequenced sample: PBMCs. This TCR came from a man over 45 in good health and CMV-seropositive. The DNA for the CDR3 is TGTGCCAGCAGCCGCTGGGCGGTTAGCGGGGGGGCCGGGATCCCCTACAATGAGCAGTTCTTC. This sequence encodes CASSRWAVSGGAGIPYNEQFF.